This is a list of T cell receptor beta chains from one sample in a study of blood T cell repertoires in COVID-19. Data came from immunoSEQ multiplex PCR; TCRdb stores just in-frame clones and leaves some out. The table has some 190,000 clones, approximately 85% seen once. Sequenced: peripheral blood. These receptors came from a man older than 75 with COVID-19, enrolled during active disease. The CDR3 runs from the conserved cysteine through the conserved F or W. The D gene is left open where the match is weak.

d_call,v_call,j_call,cdr3_aa,cdr3_nt
TRBD1,TRBV7-2,TRBJ1-2,CASSLGTGYGYTF,TGTGCCAGCAGTCTAGGGACAGGGTATGGCTACACCTTC
NA,TRBV6-5,TRBJ2-7,CASSLAGTYSYEQYF,TGTGCCAGCAGTTTAGCCGGGACATACTCCTACGAGCAGTACTTC
NA,TRBV19,TRBJ1-6,CASSTEGATRSPLHF,TGTGCCAGTAGTACAGAAGGGGCCACGAGGTCACCCCTCCACTTT
NA,TRBV9,TRBJ2-1,CASSVGVSTQVEQFF,TGTGCCAGCAGCGTAGGGGTCTCTACCCAGGTCGAGCAGTTCTTC
NA,TRBV7-2,TRBJ1-2,CASSLLTGGYGYTF,TGTGCCAGCAGCCTTCTGACGGGAGGCTATGGCTACACCTTC
NA,TRBV4-3,TRBJ2-1,CASSREGQPYNEQFF,TGCGCCAGCAGCCGGGAGGGACAACCCTACAATGAGCAGTTCTTC
NA,TRBV5-1,TRBJ1-2,CASSLAPGNDNGYTF,TGCGCCAGCAGCTTGGCCCCAGGGAACGACAATGGCTACACCTTC
NA,TRBV6-5,TRBJ2-3,CASSYGGSTDTQYF,TGTGCCAGCAGTTACGGGGGGAGCACAGATACGCAGTATTTT
TRBD1,TRBV5-1,TRBJ1-1,CASSPSPDREAEAFF,TGCGCCAGCAGCCCGAGCCCGGACAGGGAAGCTGAAGCTTTCTTT
NA,TRBV7-3,TRBJ1-1,CASSRDSNTEAFF,TGTGCCAGCAGCCGGGACTCAAACACTGAAGCTTTCTTT
NA,TRBV4-2,TRBJ2-1,CASSLPRGGASSNEQFF,TGTGCCAGCAGCCTACCGAGAGGGGGGGCTTCTAGTAATGAGCAGTTCTTC